What follows are 24 T cell receptor beta chains derived from one specimen sequenced in a study of blood T cell repertoires in COVID-19. Libraries were prepared by immunoSEQ multiplex PCR; TCRdb keeps only in-frame clonotypes and omits some of them. The sample holds about 81,000 clones, roughly four fifths seen once. Sequencing input: peripheral blood. The receptors come from a human donor in a cohort sampled during active COVID-19.

The V and J genes are TRBV4-1 and TRBJ1-1; possibly TRBD1 for D (5 bases). V was pared by 0 bases and J by 1 base, with 12 bases between. In germline, CDR1 is MGHRA, CDR2 YSYEKL. The CDR3 has 16 residues. The chain's CDR3 is CASSQDGGGWNTEAFF. The DNA of the CDR3 is TGCGCCAGCAGCCAAGATGGGGGGGGGTGGAACACTGAAGCTTTCTTT.

V usage is TRBV19 and J usage is TRBJ2-5; D unclear. CDR1 LNHDA and CDR2 SQIVND come from the germline V gene (reference sequence). The CDR3 is 11 amino acids. V was cut by 6 bases and J by 5 bases, with 7 bases left in between. The DNA for the CDR3 is TGTGCCAGTAGACGGTGGGAGACCCAGTACTTC. It encodes CASRRWETQYF.

This clone occurred many times. The chain links TRBV6-2 or TRBV6-3 to TRBJ1-2, with D possibly TRBD1 on 6 matching bases. Germline lookup yields CDR1 MNHEY and CDR2 SVGEGT. This CDR3 region has 15 residues. The V end lost 2 bases, the J end lost 4 bases, and 14 bases lay between the germline ends. CDR3: CASSYGPGAAYGYTF. The CDR3 region has the DNA TGTGCCAGCAGTTACGGGCCAGGGGCTGCCTATGGCTACACCTTC.

The chain combines TRBV14 with TRBJ1-1, with 8 bases identical to TRBD1. Germline V gene data show CDR1 as SGHDN and CDR2 as FVKESK. CDR3 length: 16 residues. The V gene end was trimmed by 6 bases and the J gene end by 4 bases; junction bases not matched to a gene: 13. CDR3 region: CASSRDRGPFVTEAFF. CDR3 sequence (DNA): TGTGCCAGCAGTCGAGACAGGGGACCCTTTGTCACTGAAGCTTTCTTT.

The chain combines TRBV10-3 with TRBJ1-1; 8 bases map to TRBD1. The V segment lost 11 bases and the J segment 0 bases; nucleotides outside the gene matches: 8. Germline CDR1 reads ENHRY; CDR2 reads SYGVKD. The CDR3 extends over 14 amino acids. The DNA of the CDR3 is TGTGCCTCAAAGGACAGGGAGATGAACACTGAAGCTTTCTTT. Translated, it gives CASKDREMNTEAFF.

V is TRBV7-9 and J is TRBJ2-2; 9 bases map to TRBD1. V trimming: 7 bases; J trimming: 6 bases; junction bases outside the gene matches: 12. Germline V gene sequence: CDR1 SEHNR, CDR2 FQNEAQ (reference sequence). This CDR3 has 16 residues. The CDR3 sequence is CASTVFGTGYSGELFF. CDR3 DNA sequence: TGTGCCAGCACCGTATTTGGGACAGGGTACTCCGGGGAGCTGTTTTTT. The whole variable domain, filled in from reference TRBV7-9 and TRBJ2-2, reads DTGVSQNPRHKITKRGQNVTFRCDPISEHNRLYWYRQTLGQGPEFLTYFQNEAQLEKSRLLSDRFSAERPKGSFSTLEIQRTEQGDSAMYLCASTVFGTGYSGELFFGEGSRLTVL.

This clone has only one observation. This chain uses TRBV6-6 with TRBJ1-2, with 8 bases that match TRBD1. The CDR3 totals 15 residues. The V segment lost 7 bases and the J segment 4 bases; nucleotides outside the gene matches: 11. Germline CDR1 MNHNY, CDR2 SVGAGI (reference sequence). The CDR3 region has the DNA TGTGCCAGCACGGGCACGGCGACAGGGGCCTATGGCTACACCTTC. Translation: CASTGTATGAYGYTF.

CDR3 region: CASSSWGAEAFF. Here the CDR3 DNA reads TGTGCCAGCAGCTCCTGGGGGGCTGAAGCTTTCTTT. The V gene is TRBV7-3, the J gene TRBJ1-1; a possible D gene is TRBD1 (5 bases). Germline V gene sequence: CDR1 SGHTA, CDR2 FQGTGA. Trimming removed 4 bases from V and 6 bases from J, with 9 bases in between. The CDR3 has 12 amino acids. Combining the CDR3 with reference TRBV7-3 and TRBJ1-1 gives the whole variable domain GAGVSQTPSNKVTEKGKYVELRCDPISGHTALYWYRQSLGQGPEFLIYFQGTGAADDSGLPNDRFFAVRPEGSVSTLKIQRTERGDSAVYLCASSSWGAEAFFGQGTRLTVV.

This clone was recorded once. The chain joins TRBV7-8 to TRBJ1-2; D call uncertain. V was shortened by 1 base and J by 4 bases, with 10 bases between the two germline ends. CDR3 size: 14 residues. The V gene's germline CDR1 is SGHVS and CDR2 FQNEAQ. CDR3 sequence reads: CASSLESPRYGYTF. CDR3 nucleotides: TGTGCCAGCAGCTTAGAAAGCCCCCGCTATGGCTACACCTTC. Full variable domain (rest looked up from reference TRBV7-8 and TRBJ1-2): GAGVSQSPRYKVAKRGQDVALRCDPISGHVSLFWYQQALGQGPEFLTYFQNEAQLDKSGLPSDRFFAERPEGSVSTLKIQRTQQEDSAVYLCASSLESPRYGYTFGSGTRLTVV.

The chain has TRBV11-2 and TRBJ2-7; no firm D call. The CDR3 length is 13 residues. With 5 bases removed from V and 6 bases from J, the gap between germline ends came to 14 bases. Germline CDR1 is SGHAT and CDR2 is FQNNGV. In DNA, the CDR3 is TGTGCCAGCAGCCCCAGACCAGAGGCCGAGCAGTACTTC. Its translation is CASSPRPEAEQYF.

The CDR3 DNA follows: TGCGCCAGCAGATTAAACGTAGGACAGGGACTAACTTCACCCCTCCACTTT. It encodes CASRLNVGQGLTSPLHF. The chain has TRBV4-1 and TRBJ1-6; 8 bases map to TRBD1. The CDR3 is 17 residues long. From germline, CDR1 is MGHRA and CDR2 YSYEKL. V gave up 6 bases and J gave up 9 bases; unmatched junction bases: 16.

This chain links TRBV6-2 or TRBV6-3 with TRBJ2-7; 7 bases are a match to TRBD1. The ends lost 5 bases at V and 2 bases at J; junction bases unmatched: 12. CDR3 size: 16 residues. Per germline, CDR1 MNHEY and CDR2 SVGEGT. This CDR3 is CASSLGNGRGTYEQYF. CDR3 DNA: TGTGCCAGCAGTCTGGGGAATGGCAGGGGGACCTACGAGCAGTACTTC.

The V gene is TRBV2, the J gene TRBJ2-7, with TRBD1 matching over 8 bases. Germline V gene lookup returns CDR1 SNHLY and CDR2 FYNNEI. The CDR3 runs 13 residues. The V gene end was trimmed by 3 bases and the J gene end by 2 bases; junction bases not matched to a gene: 0. In DNA, the CDR3 is TGTGCCAGCAGTGAGGACAGGGCCTACGAGCAGTACTTC. Protein: CASSEDRAYEQYF.

The chain links TRBV7-8 to TRBJ1-1, with D perhaps matching TRBD1 (6 bases). V lost 5 bases and J lost 4, with 11 bases in between. Germline assignment: CDR1 SGHVS and CDR2 FQNEAQ. The CDR3 covers 13 residues. The DNA of the CDR3 is TGTGCCAGCAGCCCCAGGGGTAGCACTGAAGCTTTCTTT. It encodes CASSPRGSTEAFF.

The gene calls are TRBV20-1 and TRBJ2-5; TRBD2 matches at 9 bases. Germline V gives CDR1 DFQATT, CDR2 SNEGSKA (reference sequence). Trimming took 3 bases from V and 4 from J; bases not matched to a gene: 6. The CDR3 contains 14 residues. The CDR3 loop is CSASRGGGGETQYF. The CDR3 DNA sequence: TGCAGTGCTAGTCGCGGGGGGGGTGGAGAGACCCAGTACTTC.

The chain carries TRBV6-4 and TRBJ1-1; D may be TRBD1 (5 bases). CDR3 length: 14 amino acids. V was pared by 6 bases and J by 3 bases, with 14 bases between. In germline, CDR1 is MRHNA, CDR2 SNTAGT. Here the CDR3 reads CASREQVSDTEAFF. In nucleotides, the CDR3 is TGTGCCAGCAGAGAACAGGTGTCTGACACTGAAGCTTTCTTT.

This chain uses TRBV5-1 with TRBJ2-1, with TRBD2 identical over 8 bases. The CDR3 consists of 14 residues. V was pared by 4 bases and J by 5 bases, with 5 bases of the junction left unmatched. Germline V gives CDR1 SGHRS, CDR2 YFSETQ. This chain's CDR3 is CASSVSGANNEQFF. CDR3 sequence (DNA): TGCGCCAGCAGCGTTAGCGGGGCCAACAATGAGCAGTTCTTC.

This clone has only a few counts. The CDR3 protein is CASSESIRGAGYTF. CDR3 nucleotides: TGCGCCAGCAGTGAGTCGATCCGGGGAGCTGGCTACACCTTC. This sequence joins TRBV10-1 and TRBJ1-2; the D is unclear. Germline V gene lookup returns CDR1 WNHNN and CDR2 SYGVQD (reference sequence). The V and J ends lost 0 bases and 7 bases respectively, with 12 bases between them. This CDR3 is built from 14 residues.

The chain couples TRBV19 to TRBJ2-1, with 8 bases that match TRBD1. CDR3 length: 16 amino acids. Germline-derived CDR1 and CDR2 are LNHDA and SQIVND (reference sequence). Trimming at V came to 1 base and at J to 9 bases, leaving 11 bases not matched to a gene. CDR3 protein: CASSIGGQDRMGEQFF. The CDR3 DNA reads as TGTGCCAGTAGTATAGGGGGACAGGATAGAATGGGTGAGCAGTTCTTC.

This rearrangement joins TRBV9 to TRBJ1-1; 10 bases agree with TRBD1. J lost 4 bases, V lost 3 bases, and 6 bases had no gene match. Germline V CDR1 and CDR2: SGDLS, YYNGEE. This CDR3 is built from 15 residues. CDR3 protein: CASSGQGALGTEAFF. CDR3 sequence (DNA): TGTGCCAGCAGCGGACAGGGGGCTTTGGGCACTGAAGCTTTCTTT.

This chain connects TRBV6-2 or TRBV6-3 to TRBJ2-5, with a possible D match to TRBD1 (6 bases). The V gene lost 2 bases and the J gene lost 6 bases, with 16 bases spanning the gap. The germline V gene encodes CDR1 MNHEY and CDR2 SVGEGT. The CDR3 has 15 residues. CDR3 nucleotides: TGTGCCAGCAGTTACGGGCCGGAACAGGGCCAGACCCAGTACTTC. Residues: CASSYGPEQGQTQYF.

The rearrangement joins TRBV5-4 to TRBJ2-7; TRBD1 matches at 7 bases. The CDR3 sequence is 13 residues long. V lost 1 base and J lost 3; bases outside the gene matches: 1. Germline V gene data show CDR1 as SGHNT and CDR2 as YYREEE (reference sequence). DNA for the CDR3: TGTGCCAGCAGCTTGCCAGGGGGCTACGAGCAGTACTTC. It translates to CASSLPGGYEQYF.

This clone came up once. The chain has TRBV4-1 and TRBJ2-7; maybe TRBD1 (6 bases). The V gene's germline CDR1 is MGHRA and CDR2 YSYEKL. V dropped 5 bases and J dropped 2 bases, with 19 bases sitting between them. CDR3 length equals 16 residues. CDR3 sequence (DNA): TGCGCCAGCAGCTACTCAAATCCGGGACAAGCCTACGAGCAGTACTTC. It encodes CASSYSNPGQAYEQYF.

This rearrangement joins TRBV19 to TRBJ2-7; 9 nucleotides match TRBD1. Germline V CDR1 and CDR2: LNHDA, SQIVND (reference sequence). This CDR3 has 18 amino acids. V lost 7 bases and J lost 3; bases outside the gene matches: 19. The CDR3 DNA reads as TGTGCCAGTAAACCCGGGACAGGGATAAGTCTGGGGCGCTACGAGCAGTACTTC. Translation: CASKPGTGISLGRYEQYF.